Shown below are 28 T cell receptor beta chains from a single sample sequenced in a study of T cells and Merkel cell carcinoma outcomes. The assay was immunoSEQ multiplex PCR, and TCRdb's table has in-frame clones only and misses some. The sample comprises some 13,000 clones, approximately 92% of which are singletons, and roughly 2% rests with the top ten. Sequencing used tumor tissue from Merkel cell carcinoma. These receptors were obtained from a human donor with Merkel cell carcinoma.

The CDR3 bases are TGTGCCAGCAGCTTAGGGCGGGCCCCCACAGATACGCAGTATTTT. Its translation is CASSLGRAPTDTQYF. The rearrangement links TRBV7-2 to TRBJ2-3; TRBD2 might be the D (5 bases). The CDR3 is 15 amino acids. Germline CDR1 and CDR2: SGHTA and FQGNSA. V was clipped by 1 base and J by 2 bases, with 10 bases between them.

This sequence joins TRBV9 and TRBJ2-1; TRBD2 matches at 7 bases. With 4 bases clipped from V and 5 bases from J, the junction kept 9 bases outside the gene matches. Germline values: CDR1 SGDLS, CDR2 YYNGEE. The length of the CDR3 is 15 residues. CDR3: CASSPRLAANNEQFF. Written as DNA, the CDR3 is TGTGCCAGCAGCCCCCGACTAGCAGCAAACAATGAGCAGTTCTTC.

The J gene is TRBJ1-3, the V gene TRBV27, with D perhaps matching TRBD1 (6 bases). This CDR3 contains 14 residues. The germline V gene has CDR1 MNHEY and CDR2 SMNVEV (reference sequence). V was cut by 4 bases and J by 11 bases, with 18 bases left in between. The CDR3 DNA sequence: TGTGCCAGCAGTTCAGACAGGCGAATGGGGCCCATATATTTT. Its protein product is CASSSDRRMGPIYF.

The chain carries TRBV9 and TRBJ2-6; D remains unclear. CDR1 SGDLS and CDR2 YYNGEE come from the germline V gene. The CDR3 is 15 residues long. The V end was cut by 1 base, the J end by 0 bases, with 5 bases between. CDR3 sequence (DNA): TGTGCCAGCAGCGTAAAGGGCTCTGGGGCCAACGTCCTGACTTTC. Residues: CASSVKGSGANVLTF.

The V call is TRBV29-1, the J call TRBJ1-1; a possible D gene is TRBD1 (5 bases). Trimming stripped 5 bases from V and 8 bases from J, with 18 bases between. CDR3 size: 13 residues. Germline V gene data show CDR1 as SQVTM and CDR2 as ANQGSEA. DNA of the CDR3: TGCAGCGTTAACGCTCAGGGTATAGGAGAAGCTTTCTTT. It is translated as CSVNAQGIGEAFF.

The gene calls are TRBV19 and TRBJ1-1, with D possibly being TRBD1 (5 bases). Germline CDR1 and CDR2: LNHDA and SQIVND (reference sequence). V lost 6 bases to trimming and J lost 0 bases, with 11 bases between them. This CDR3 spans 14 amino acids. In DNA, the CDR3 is TGTGCCAGTAGATGGAGAGGGGTGAACACTGAAGCTTTCTTT. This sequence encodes CASRWRGVNTEAFF.

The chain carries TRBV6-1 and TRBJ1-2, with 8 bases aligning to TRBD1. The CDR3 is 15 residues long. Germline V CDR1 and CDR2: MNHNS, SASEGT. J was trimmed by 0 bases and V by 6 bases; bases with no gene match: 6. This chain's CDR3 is CASSIGQGANYGYTF. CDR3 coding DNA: TGTGCCAGCAGCATAGGACAGGGAGCTAACTATGGCTACACCTTC.

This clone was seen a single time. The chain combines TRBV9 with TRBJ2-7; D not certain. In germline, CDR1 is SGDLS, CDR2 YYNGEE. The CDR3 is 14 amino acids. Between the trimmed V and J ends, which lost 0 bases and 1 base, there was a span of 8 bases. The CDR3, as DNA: TGTGCCAGCAGCGTAGACGGTGCTTCCTACGAGCAGTACTTC. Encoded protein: CASSVDGASYEQYF.

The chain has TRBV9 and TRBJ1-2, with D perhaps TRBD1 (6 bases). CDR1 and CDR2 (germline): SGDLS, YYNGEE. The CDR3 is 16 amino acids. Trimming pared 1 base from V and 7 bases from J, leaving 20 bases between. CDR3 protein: CASSVLDSPTSGGYTF. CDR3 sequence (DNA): TGTGCCAGCAGCGTACTGGACAGCCCGACGAGCGGTGGCTACACCTTC.

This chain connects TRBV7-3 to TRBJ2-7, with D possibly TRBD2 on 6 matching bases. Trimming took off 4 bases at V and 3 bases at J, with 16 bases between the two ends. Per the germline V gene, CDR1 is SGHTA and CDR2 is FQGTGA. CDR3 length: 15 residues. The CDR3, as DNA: TGTGCCAGCAGCTCTACAGGTCACGGGAGCTACGAGCAGTACTTC. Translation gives CASSSTGHGSYEQYF.

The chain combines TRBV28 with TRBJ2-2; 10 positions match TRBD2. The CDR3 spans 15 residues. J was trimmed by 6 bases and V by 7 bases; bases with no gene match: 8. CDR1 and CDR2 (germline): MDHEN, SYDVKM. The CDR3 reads CASTRTSGPPGELFF. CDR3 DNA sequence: TGTGCCAGCACAAGGACTAGCGGTCCCCCCGGGGAGCTGTTTTTT.

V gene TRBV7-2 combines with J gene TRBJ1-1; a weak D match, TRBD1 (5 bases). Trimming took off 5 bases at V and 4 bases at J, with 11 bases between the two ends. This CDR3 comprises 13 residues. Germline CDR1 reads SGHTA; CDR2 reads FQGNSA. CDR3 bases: TGTGCCAGCAGCCCGTGGGGCCGCACTGAAGCTTTCTTT. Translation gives CASSPWGRTEAFF.

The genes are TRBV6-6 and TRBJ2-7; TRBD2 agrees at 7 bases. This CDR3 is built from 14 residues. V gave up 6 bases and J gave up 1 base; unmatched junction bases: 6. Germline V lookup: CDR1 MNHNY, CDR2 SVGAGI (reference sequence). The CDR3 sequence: CASSSGTKSYEQYF. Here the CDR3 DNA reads TGTGCCAGCAGCAGCGGGACGAAGTCCTACGAGCAGTACTTC.

CDR3 coding DNA: TGTGCCAGCAGCCCAGGGATTTTGAACACCGGGGAGCTGTTTTTT. The encoded protein is CASSPGILNTGELFF. This sequence joins TRBV5-4 and TRBJ2-2; a weak D match, TRBD1 (5 bases). Germline CDR1 is SGHNT and CDR2 is YYREEE (reference sequence). The V end lost 4 bases, the J end lost 1 base, and 11 bases lay between the germline ends. There are 15 residues in the CDR3. The entire variable domain, with the rest obtained from reference TRBV5-4 and TRBJ2-2, is as follows: ETGVTQSPTHLIKTRGQQVTLRCSSQSGHNTVSWYQQALGQGPQFIFQYYREEENGRGNFPPRFSGLQFPNYSSELNVNALELDDSALYLCASSPGILNTGELFFGEGSRLTVL.

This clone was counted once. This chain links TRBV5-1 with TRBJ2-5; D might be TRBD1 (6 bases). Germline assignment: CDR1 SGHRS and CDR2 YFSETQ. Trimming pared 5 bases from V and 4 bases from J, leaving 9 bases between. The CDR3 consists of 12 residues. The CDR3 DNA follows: TGCGCCAGCAGTTTCAGGGGAGAGACCCAGTACTTC. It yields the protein CASSFRGETQYF.

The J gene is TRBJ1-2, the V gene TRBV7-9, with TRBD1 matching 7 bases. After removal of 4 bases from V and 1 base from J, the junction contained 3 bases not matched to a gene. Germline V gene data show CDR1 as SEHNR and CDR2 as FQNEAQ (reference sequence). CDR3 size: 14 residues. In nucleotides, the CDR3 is TGTGCCAGCAGCTATAACAGGGGTAACTATGGCTACACCTTC. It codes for CASSYNRGNYGYTF. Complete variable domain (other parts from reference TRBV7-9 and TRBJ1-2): DTGVSQNPRHKITKRGQNVTFRCDPISEHNRLYWYRQTLGQGPEFLTYFQNEAQLEKSRLLSDRFSAERPKGSFSTLEIQRTEQGDSAMYLCASSYNRGNYGYTFGSGTRLTVV.

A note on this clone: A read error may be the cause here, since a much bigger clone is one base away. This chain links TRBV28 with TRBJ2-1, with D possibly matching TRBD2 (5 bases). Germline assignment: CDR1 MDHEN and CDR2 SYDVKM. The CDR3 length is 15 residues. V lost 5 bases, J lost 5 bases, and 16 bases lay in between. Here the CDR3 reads CASSLVSGSHNEQFF. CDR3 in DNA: TGTGCCAGCAGTCTTGTTTCGGGGTCCCACAATGAGCAGTTCTTC.

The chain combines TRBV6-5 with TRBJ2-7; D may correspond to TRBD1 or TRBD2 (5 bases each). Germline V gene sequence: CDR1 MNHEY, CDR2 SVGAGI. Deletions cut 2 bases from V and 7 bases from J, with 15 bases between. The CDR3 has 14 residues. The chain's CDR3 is CASSYEGKSLEQYF. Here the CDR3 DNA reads TGTGCCAGCAGTTACGAGGGGAAGAGTCTTGAGCAGTACTTC.

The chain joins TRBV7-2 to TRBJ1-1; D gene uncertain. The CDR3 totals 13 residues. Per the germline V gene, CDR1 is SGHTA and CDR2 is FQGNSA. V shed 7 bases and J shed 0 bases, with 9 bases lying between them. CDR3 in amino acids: CASTPHLNTEAFF. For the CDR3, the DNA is TGTGCCAGCACCCCCCACTTGAACACTGAAGCTTTCTTT.

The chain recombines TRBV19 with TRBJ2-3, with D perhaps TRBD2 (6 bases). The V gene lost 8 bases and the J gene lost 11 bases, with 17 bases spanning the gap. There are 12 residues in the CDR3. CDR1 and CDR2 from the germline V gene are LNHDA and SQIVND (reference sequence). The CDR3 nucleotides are TGTGCCAGTGGGATCGGGCGGGGTGAGCAGTATTTT. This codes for CASGIGRGEQYF.

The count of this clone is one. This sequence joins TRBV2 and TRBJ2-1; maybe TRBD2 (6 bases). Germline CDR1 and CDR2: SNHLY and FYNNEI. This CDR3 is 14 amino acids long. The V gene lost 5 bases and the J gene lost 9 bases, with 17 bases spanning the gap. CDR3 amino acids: CASSPAGSWGEQFF. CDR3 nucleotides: TGTGCCAGCAGTCCGGCGGGAAGTTGGGGTGAGCAGTTCTTC.

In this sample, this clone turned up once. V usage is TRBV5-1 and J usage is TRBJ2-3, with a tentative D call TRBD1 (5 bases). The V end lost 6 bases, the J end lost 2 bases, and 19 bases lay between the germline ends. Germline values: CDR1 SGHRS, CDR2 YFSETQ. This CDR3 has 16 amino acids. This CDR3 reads CASTRSWGTHTDTQYF. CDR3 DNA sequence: TGCGCCAGCACCCGATCGTGGGGCACCCACACAGATACGCAGTATTTT.

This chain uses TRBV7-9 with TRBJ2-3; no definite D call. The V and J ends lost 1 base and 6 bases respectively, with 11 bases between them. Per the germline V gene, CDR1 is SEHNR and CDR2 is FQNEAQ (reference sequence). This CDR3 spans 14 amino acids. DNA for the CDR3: TGTGCCAGCAGCTTAGGGACGCGAATCGATACGCAGTATTTT. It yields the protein CASSLGTRIDTQYF. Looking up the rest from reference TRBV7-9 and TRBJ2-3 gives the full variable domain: DTGVSQNPRHKITKRGQNVTFRCDPISEHNRLYWYRQTLGQGPEFLTYFQNEAQLEKSRLLSDRFSAERPKGSFSTLEIQRTEQGDSAMYLCASSLGTRIDTQYFGPGTRLTVL.

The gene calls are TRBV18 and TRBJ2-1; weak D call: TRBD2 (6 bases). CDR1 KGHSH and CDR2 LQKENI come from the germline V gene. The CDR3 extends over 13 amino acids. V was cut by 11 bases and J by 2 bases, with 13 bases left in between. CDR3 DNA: TGTGCCGTACACCGGGAGACCTACAATGAGCAGTTCTTC. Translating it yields CAVHRETYNEQFF.

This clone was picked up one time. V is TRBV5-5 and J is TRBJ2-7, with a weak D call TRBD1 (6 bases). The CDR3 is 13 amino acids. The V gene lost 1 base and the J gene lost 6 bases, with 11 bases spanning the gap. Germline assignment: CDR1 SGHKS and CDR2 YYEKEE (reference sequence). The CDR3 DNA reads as TGTGCCAGCAGCTTGAGGTTGGGGGCCGAGCAGTACTTC. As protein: CASSLRLGAEQYF. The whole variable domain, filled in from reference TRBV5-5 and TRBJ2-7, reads DAGVTQSPTHLIKTRGQQVTLRCSPISGHKSVSWYQQVLGQGPQFIFQYYEKEERGRGNFPDRFSARQFPNYSSELNVNALLLGDSALYLCASSLRLGAEQYFGPGTRLTVT.

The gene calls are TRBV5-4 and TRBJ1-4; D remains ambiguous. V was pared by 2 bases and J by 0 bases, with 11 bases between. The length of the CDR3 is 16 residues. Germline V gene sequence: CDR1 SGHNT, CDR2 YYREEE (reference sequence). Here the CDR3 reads CASSLNGLATNEKLFF. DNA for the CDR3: TGTGCCAGCAGCTTAAACGGTCTCGCAACTAATGAAAAACTGTTTTTT.

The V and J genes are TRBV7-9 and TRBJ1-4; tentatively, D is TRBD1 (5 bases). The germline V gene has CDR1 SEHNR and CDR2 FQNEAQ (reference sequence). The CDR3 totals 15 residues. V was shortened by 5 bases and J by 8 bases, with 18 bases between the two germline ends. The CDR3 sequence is CASSPQSGPGEKLFF. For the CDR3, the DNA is TGTGCCAGCAGCCCACAGTCGGGACCGGGCGAAAAACTGTTTTTT. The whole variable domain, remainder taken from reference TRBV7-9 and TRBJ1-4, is DTGVSQNPRHKITKRGQNVTFRCDPISEHNRLYWYRQTLGQGPEFLTYFQNEAQLEKSRLLSDRFSAERPKGSFSTLEIQRTEQGDSAMYLCASSPQSGPGEKLFFGSGTQLSVL.

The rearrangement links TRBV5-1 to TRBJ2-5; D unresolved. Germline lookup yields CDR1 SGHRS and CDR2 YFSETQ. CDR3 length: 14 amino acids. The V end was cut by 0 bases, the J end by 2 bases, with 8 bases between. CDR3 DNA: TGCGCCAGCAGCTTGGATGGCAAGCAAGAGACCCAGTACTTC. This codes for CASSLDGKQETQYF.